Below are 7 T cell receptor beta chains sequenced from a single sample in a study of chemoradiotherapy in HPV16-positive cancers. TCRdb's table, derived via immunoSEQ multiplex PCR, lists solely in-frame clones and lacks some. The sample lists 25,000 to 35,000 clones, 84% occurring once. The sample was blood, taken from a patient who underwent chemoradiotherapy. The receptor source for this set is a human donor with HPV-associated anogenital cancer.

The chain employs TRBV6-5 and TRBJ2-1; TRBD2 aligns across 10 bases. Per germline, CDR1 MNHEY and CDR2 SVGAGI. This CDR3 contains 13 residues. With 10 bases clipped from V and 3 bases from J, the junction kept 3 bases outside the gene matches. The CDR3 DNA is TGTGCCAAGATAGCGGGGGGCTACAATGAGCAGTTCTTC. Protein product: CAKIAGGYNEQFF.

The chain joins TRBV30 to TRBJ1-3; unclear D gene. The CDR3 length is 15 residues. Germline V gene data show CDR1 as GTSNPN and CDR2 as SVGIG (reference sequence). With 2 bases removed from V and 4 bases from J, the gap between germline ends came to 15 bases. CDR3 in DNA: TGTGCCTGGAGTATTGGGTTACAGCGCGGAAACACCATATATTTT. Its translation is CAWSIGLQRGNTIYF.

The chain couples TRBV5-1 to TRBJ1-1, with D hard to call. In germline, CDR1 is SGHRS, CDR2 YFSETQ. The V end lost 3 bases, the J end lost 1 base, and 13 bases lay between the germline ends. The CDR3 length is 15 residues. In DNA, the CDR3 is TGCGCCAGCAGCTCAAGATCGGACTCGAACACTGAAGCTTTCTTT. This sequence encodes CASSSRSDSNTEAFF.

The genes are TRBV27 and TRBJ1-3; D is possibly TRBD1 (5 bases). The CDR3 length is 13 residues. The germline V and J ends were trimmed by 5 bases and 4 bases, with 9 bases remaining between them. Per germline, CDR1 MNHEY and CDR2 SMNVEV (reference sequence). The CDR3 DNA reads TGTGCCAGCAGTATGCAGGGCGGAAACACCATATATTTT. Amino acids: CASSMQGGNTIYF.

This clone is a singleton in its sample. The chain couples TRBV9 to TRBJ2-2, with 9 bases matching TRBD2. V trimming: 1 base; J trimming: 4 bases; junction bases outside the gene matches: 8. The CDR3 runs to 17 residues. CDR1 and CDR2 from the germline V gene are SGDLS and YYNGEE. The CDR3 bases are TGTGCCAGCAGCGTATCGAGCGGGGGGCGGGGCACCGGGGAGCTGTTTTTT. It yields the protein CASSVSSGGRGTGELFF.

The gene calls are TRBV11-1 and TRBJ2-7; D uncertain. The germline V gene has CDR1 SGHAT and CDR2 FQDESV (reference sequence). V was pared by 2 bases and J by 3 bases, with 14 bases between. The CDR3 loop spans 15 amino acids. The CDR3 DNA follows: TGTGCCAGCAGCTTAAGTAACCATAAAGACTACGAGCAGTACTTC. This encodes CASSLSNHKDYEQYF.

The table lists this clone with a few counts. The gene calls are TRBV25-1 and TRBJ2-1, with 10 bases matching TRBD1. Per germline, CDR1 MGHDK and CDR2 SYGVNS. V was clipped by 4 bases and J by 5 bases; unmatched bases: 5. The CDR3 extends over 15 amino acids. CDR3 sequence (DNA): TGTGCCAGCAGTGGCCGGGACAGGGGTGACAATGAGCAGTTCTTC. The encoded protein is CASSGRDRGDNEQFF.